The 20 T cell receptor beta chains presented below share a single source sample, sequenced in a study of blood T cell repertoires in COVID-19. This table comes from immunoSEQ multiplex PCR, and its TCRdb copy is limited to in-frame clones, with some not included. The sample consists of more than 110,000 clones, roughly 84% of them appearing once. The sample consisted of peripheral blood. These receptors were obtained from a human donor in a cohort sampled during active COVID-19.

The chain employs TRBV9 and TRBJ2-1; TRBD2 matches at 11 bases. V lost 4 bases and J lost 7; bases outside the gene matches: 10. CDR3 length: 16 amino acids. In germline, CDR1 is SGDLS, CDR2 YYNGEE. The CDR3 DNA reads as TGTGCCAGCAGCCCGGGGCTAGCGGGGGGCCTGAATGAGCAGTTCTTC. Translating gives CASSPGLAGGLNEQFF.

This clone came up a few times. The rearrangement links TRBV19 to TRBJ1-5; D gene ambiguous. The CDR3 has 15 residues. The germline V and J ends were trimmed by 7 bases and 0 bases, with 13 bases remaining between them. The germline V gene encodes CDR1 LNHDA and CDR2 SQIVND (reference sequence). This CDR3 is CASNNEPNSNQPQHF. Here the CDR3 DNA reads TGTGCCAGTAACAACGAACCCAATAGCAATCAGCCCCAGCATTTT.

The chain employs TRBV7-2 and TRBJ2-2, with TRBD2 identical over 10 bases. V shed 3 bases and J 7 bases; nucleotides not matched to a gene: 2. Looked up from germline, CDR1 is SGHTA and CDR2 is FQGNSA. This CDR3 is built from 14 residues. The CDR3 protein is CASSFRTSGGELFF. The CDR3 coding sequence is TGTGCCAGCAGCTTCCGGACTAGCGGCGGGGAGCTGTTTTTT.

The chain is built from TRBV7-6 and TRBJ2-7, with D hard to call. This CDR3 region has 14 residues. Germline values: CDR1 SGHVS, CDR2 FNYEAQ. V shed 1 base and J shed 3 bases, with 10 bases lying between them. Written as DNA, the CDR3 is TGTGCCAGCAGCTTAGGAGATCCTGGCTACGAGCAGTACTTC. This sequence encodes CASSLGDPGYEQYF.

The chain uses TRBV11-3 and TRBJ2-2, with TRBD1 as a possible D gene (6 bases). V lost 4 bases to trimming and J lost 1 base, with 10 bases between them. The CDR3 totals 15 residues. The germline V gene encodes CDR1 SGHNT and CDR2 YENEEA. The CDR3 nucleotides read TGTGCCAGCAGCTCCCCGGGACAGAACACCGGGGAGCTGTTTTTT. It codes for CASSSPGQNTGELFF.

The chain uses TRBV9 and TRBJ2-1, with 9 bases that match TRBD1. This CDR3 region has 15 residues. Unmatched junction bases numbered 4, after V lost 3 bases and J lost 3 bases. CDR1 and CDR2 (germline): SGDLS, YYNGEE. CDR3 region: CASSEGQGFYNEQFF. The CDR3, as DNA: TGTGCCAGCAGCGAGGGACAGGGTTTCTACAATGAGCAGTTCTTC.

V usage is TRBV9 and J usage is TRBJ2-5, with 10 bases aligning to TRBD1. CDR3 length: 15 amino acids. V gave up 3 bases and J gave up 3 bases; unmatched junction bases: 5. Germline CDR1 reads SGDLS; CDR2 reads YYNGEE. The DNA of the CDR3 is TGTGCCAGCAGCGCCGGTGGGACAGGGGAAGAGACCCAGTACTTC. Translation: CASSAGGTGEETQYF.

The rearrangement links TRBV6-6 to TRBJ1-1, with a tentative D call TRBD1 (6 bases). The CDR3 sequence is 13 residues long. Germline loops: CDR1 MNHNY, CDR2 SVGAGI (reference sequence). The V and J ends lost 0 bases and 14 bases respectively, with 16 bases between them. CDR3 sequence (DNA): TGTGCCAGCAGTTACTCGGGGGCCTGGGCGTCGTTCTTT. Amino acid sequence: CASSYSGAWASFF.

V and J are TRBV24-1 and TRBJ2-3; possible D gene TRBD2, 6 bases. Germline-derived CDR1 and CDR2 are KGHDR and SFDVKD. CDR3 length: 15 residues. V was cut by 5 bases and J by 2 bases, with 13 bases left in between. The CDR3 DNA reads TGTGCCACCAGTGCCGCTAGCGACCACACAGATACGCAGTATTTT. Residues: CATSAASDHTDTQYF.

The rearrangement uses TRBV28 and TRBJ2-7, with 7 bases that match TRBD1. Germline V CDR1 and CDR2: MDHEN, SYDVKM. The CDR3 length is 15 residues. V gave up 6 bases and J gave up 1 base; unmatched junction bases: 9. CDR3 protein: CASRSTRDRSYEQYF. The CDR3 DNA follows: TGTGCCAGCAGATCCACGAGGGACAGATCCTACGAGCAGTACTTC. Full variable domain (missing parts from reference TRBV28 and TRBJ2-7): DVKVTQSSRYLVKRTGEKVFLECVQDMDHENMFWYRQDPGLGLRLIYFSYDVKMKEKGDIPEGYSVSREKKERFSLILESASTNQTSMYLCASRSTRDRSYEQYFGPGTRLTVT.

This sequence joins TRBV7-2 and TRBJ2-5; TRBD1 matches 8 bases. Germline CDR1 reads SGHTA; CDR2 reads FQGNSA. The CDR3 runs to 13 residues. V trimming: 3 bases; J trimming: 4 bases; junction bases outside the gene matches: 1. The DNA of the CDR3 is TGTGCCAGCAGCTTCCAGGGGGCAGAGACCCAGTACTTC. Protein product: CASSFQGAETQYF.

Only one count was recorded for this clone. The CDR3 coding sequence is TGTGCCAGCAGCTACGTTACCGGGGCTGGGGCCAACGTCCTGACTTTC. Translation: CASSYVTGAGANVLTF. The genes are TRBV7-8 and TRBJ2-6, with D maybe TRBD2 (5 bases). V lost 4 bases, J lost 2 bases, and 12 bases lay in between. This CDR3 has 16 residues. The germline gives CDR1 SGHVS, CDR2 FQNEAQ.

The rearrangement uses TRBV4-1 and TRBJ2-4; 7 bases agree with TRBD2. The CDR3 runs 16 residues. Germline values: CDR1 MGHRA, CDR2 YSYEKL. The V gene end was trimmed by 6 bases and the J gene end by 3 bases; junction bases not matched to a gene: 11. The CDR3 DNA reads TGCGCCAGCAGTCGCTTGGGAGGGCTTGACAAAAACATTCAGTACTTC. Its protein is CASSRLGGLDKNIQYF.

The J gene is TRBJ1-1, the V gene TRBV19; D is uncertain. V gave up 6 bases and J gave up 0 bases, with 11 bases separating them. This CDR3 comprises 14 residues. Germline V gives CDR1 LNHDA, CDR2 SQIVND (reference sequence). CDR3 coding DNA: TGTGCCAGTAGGCTGGGGAGTATGAACACTGAAGCTTTCTTT. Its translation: CASRLGSMNTEAFF.

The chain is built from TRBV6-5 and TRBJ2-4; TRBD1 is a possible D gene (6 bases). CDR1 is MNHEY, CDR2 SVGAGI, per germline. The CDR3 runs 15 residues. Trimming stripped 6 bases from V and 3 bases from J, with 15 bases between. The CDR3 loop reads CASRPGQFGKNIQYF. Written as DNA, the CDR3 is TGTGCCAGCAGACCCGGACAGTTTGGCAAAAACATTCAGTACTTC.

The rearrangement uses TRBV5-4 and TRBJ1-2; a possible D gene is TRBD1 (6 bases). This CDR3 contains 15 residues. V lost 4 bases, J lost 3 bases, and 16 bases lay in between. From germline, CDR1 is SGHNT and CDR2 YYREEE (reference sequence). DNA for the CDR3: TGTGCCAGCAGCCGGGCCGGGCAGGGGTACTATGGCTACACCTTC. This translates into CASSRAGQGYYGYTF.

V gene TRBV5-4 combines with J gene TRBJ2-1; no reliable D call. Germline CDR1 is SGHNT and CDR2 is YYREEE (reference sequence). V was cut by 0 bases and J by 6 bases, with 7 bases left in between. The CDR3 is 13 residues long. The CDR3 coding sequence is TGTGCCAGCAGCTTGGTACAATTCAATGAGCAGTTCTTC. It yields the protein CASSLVQFNEQFF.

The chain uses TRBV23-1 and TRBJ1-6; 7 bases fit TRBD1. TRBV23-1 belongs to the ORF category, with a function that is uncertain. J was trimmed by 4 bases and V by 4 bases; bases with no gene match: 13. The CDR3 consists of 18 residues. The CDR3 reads CASSPLPDRASYNSPLHF. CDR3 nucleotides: TGCGCCAGCAGTCCCCTCCCTGACAGGGCGTCTTATAATTCACCCCTCCACTTT.

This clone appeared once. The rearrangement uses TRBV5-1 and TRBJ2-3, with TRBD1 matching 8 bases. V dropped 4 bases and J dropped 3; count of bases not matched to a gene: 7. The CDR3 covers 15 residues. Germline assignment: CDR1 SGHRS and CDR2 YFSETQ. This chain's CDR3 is CASSATGGGTDTQYF. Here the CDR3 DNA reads TGCGCCAGCAGCGCCACAGGGGGTGGGACAGATACGCAGTATTTT.

The CDR3 bases are TGTGCCTGGAGTGGAATAGCGGGGGGGCCTGACTCCAATGAAAAACTGTTTTTT. Encoded protein: CAWSGIAGGPDSNEKLFF. The genes are TRBV30 and TRBJ1-4; D possibly corresponds to TRBD1 (6 bases). This CDR3 comprises 18 residues. Trimming took 1 base from V and 5 from J, leaving 23 bases between them. Germline CDR1 and CDR2: GTSNPN and SVGIG (reference sequence).